This TCR beta chain was recovered during a study of blood T cell repertoires in COVID-19 (dated by TCRdb to 2018 to 2021). With regard to the full study: Samples covering the acute and convalescent phases of COVID-19 were provided by collaborators in the United States, Italy and Spain. The samples were drawn from two sources: the first 160 participants of the ongoing ImmuneRACE study, and over 950 subjects contributed by 6 global collaborators. A de-identified subject ID, COVID-19 status, age in years and sex were almost always included in the sample metadata. The repertoires were released in a freely available public database meant as a resource for research on the immune response to SARS-CoV-2. Deeply sampled blood TCRbeta repertoires from subjects exposed to, actively infected with, or recovered from COVID-19 were included in the dataset. The prospective study material was composed of cDNA or gDNA derived from T cells, B-cell-depleted T cells, or PBMCs. Where available, HLA class I and class II types were taken from metadata supplied by the sample provider and were not determined by assay-based typing.

V is clipped by 10 bases and J by 5 bases, and the sequence between their germline boundaries is 20 bases long. The CDR3 sequence holds 15 residues, the cysteine and phenylalanine included. Left in the record is the CDR3 DNA by itself, 45 bases read in frame from the first base. Taken from the germline V gene, the CDR1 and CDR2 loops are KGHDR and SFDVKD. Whole blood was collected in K2EDTA tubes by collaborating institutions according to the institutions' own protocols. Collaborator samples were shipped for TCRbeta analysis as frozen whole blood, isolated PBMCs, or DNA extracted from either sample type. The immunoSEQ Assay, a bias-controlled multiplex PCR, was used to amplify TCRbeta CDR3 regions from genomic DNA. Processing in the source paper ran as follows. The number of nucleated cells in each sample was estimated from the amplification of reference gene primers within the assay. Sequence reads were collapsed and filtered to measure the absolute abundance of every unique TCRbeta CDR3 rearrangement. Productive Simpson clonality was computed per sample as the square root of Simpson's diversity index over productive rearrangements. The source is immuneACCESS, and TCRdb retained only in-frame sequences with V and J called. Part of the clones is not carried over; for the studies checked, unresolved V genes explain less than half of this, and the remainder is unexplained. The DNA was the basis for D and trimming; V, J and clone size are from that table. Present in this sample are 140,000 to 150,000 clones, 65% to 90% of which were seen just once. Of the sample, roughly 10% is held by the ten largest clones.

Remarks on this clone: Its antigen is not yet known. Base qualities are not provided; no much larger clone lies one nucleotide away.

On the study overall, not on this receptor specifically: The amount of clinical and demographic metadata varied by source and participant and was provided uncurated.

The V gene is TRBV24-1 and the J gene is TRBJ1-5; TRBD1 is possibly the D segment (6 matching bases). The source is a man aged 60 to 69 with active or convalescent COVID-19. The sequenced material came from peripheral blood. In nucleotides, the sequence is TGTGCCACACAAGGAACAGGGCGGCAAGATCAGCCCCAGCATTTT. This is translated as CATQGTGRQDQPQHF.